The rows below give T cell receptor beta chains drawn from one sample of a study of lymphopenia after photon versus proton radiotherapy. Only in-frame clones appear in the TCRdb table, and some are missing; sequencing was by immunoSEQ multiplex PCR. This table has about 7,300 clones, roughly 77% appearing once. The specimen comprised peripheral blood, sampled from a patient treated with photon-based radiotherapy. These receptors were collected from a man aged 30 to 45 with gastric cancer. Each CDR3 is given with its conserved first and last residue. Each record gives: D gene, clone size, V gene, J gene, CDR3 length, CDR3 DNA, CDR3 protein. D genes are given only for firm matches. Clone size is stated in some rows and not others, as once, few, many or a class when expanded.

d_gene: .
abundance: .
v_gene: TRBV7-9
j_gene: TRBJ1-2
len: 15
CDR3nt: TGTGCCAGCAGCTTAGCCCAGACAGTCAACTATGGCTACACCTTC
CDR3aa: CASSLAQTVNYGYTF

d_gene: .
abundance: .
v_gene: TRBV29-1
j_gene: TRBJ1-5
len: 13
CDR3nt: TGCAGCGTTGGTCGGGGAGGGGGTCAGCCCCAGCATTTT
CDR3aa: CSVGRGGGQPQHF

d_gene: .
abundance: .
v_gene: TRBV2
j_gene: TRBJ1-5
len: 12
CDR3nt: TGTGCCACGGGGGGGGGCAATCAGCCCCAGCATTTT
CDR3aa: CATGGGNQPQHF

d_gene: TRBD1
abundance: .
v_gene: TRBV2
j_gene: TRBJ2-5
len: 13
CDR3nt: TGTGCCGGGGGACAGGGTGTTTTGGAGACCCAGTACTTC
CDR3aa: CAGGQGVLETQYF

d_gene: .
abundance: .
v_gene: TRBV7-9
j_gene: TRBJ2-7
len: 17
CDR3nt: TGTGCCAGCAGCTCTGAAGGCGGGTCCTACTTAACCTACGAGCAGTACTTC
CDR3aa: CASSSEGGSYLTYEQYF

d_gene: TRBD1
abundance: .
v_gene: TRBV19
j_gene: TRBJ1-2
len: 13
CDR3nt: TGTGCCAGTCAGGGGGGATGGAATTATGGCTACACCTTC
CDR3aa: CASQGGWNYGYTF

d_gene: TRBD1
abundance: .
v_gene: TRBV5-1
j_gene: TRBJ1-1
len: 14
CDR3nt: TGCGCCAGCAGCGGGACAGGGATGAACACTGAAGCTTTCTTT
CDR3aa: CASSGTGMNTEAFF

d_gene: .
abundance: .
v_gene: TRBV12-5
j_gene: TRBJ2-5
len: 14
CDR3nt: TGTGCTAGTGGTTCACAGGTTTTGGGAGAGACCCAGTACTTC
CDR3aa: CASGSQVLGETQYF

d_gene: TRBD1
abundance: once
v_gene: TRBV7-2
j_gene: TRBJ2-7
len: 18
CDR3nt: TGTGCCAGCAGCTTCCCCGGACAGGGGGCAACTTTATCCTACGAGCAGTACTTC
CDR3aa: CASSFPGQGATLSYEQYF

d_gene: .
abundance: .
v_gene: TRBV6-4
j_gene: TRBJ2-7
len: 14
CDR3nt: TGTGCCAGCAGTTACTATCCTCGCTCCTACGAGCAGTACTTC
CDR3aa: CASSYYPRSYEQYF

d_gene: .
abundance: .
v_gene: TRBV6-1
j_gene: TRBJ1-5
len: 13
CDR3nt: TGTGCCAGCAGACAGACAGAAGATCAGCCCCAGCATTTT
CDR3aa: CASRQTEDQPQHF

d_gene: .
abundance: .
v_gene: TRBV6-5
j_gene: TRBJ1-2
len: 12
CDR3nt: TGTGCCAGCAGTTACTCCGAGGGCGGCTACACCTTC
CDR3aa: CASSYSEGGYTF

d_gene: .
abundance: .
v_gene: TRBV11-3
j_gene: TRBJ2-2
len: 13
CDR3nt: TGTGCCAGCAGCCCGCCTTGGGCGACGGTGCACTTTTTT
CDR3aa: CASSPPWATVHFF

d_gene: .
abundance: .
v_gene: TRBV27
j_gene: TRBJ2-3
len: 15
CDR3nt: TGTGCCAGCAGTTTGATTAGCGAGGGGCCAGATACGCAGTATTTT
CDR3aa: CASSLISEGPDTQYF

d_gene: TRBD2
abundance: .
v_gene: TRBV29-1
j_gene: TRBJ2-1
len: 13
CDR3nt: TGCAGCGTGACTAGCGGGGACACGGATGAGCAGTTCTTC
CDR3aa: CSVTSGDTDEQFF

d_gene: .
abundance: .
v_gene: TRBV4-3
j_gene: TRBJ2-1
len: 15
CDR3nt: TGCGCCAGCAGCCAAGACAGGACTTCTCACAATGAGCAGTTCTTC
CDR3aa: CASSQDRTSHNEQFF

d_gene: TRBD1
abundance: .
v_gene: TRBV7-9
j_gene: TRBJ1-1
len: 15
CDR3nt: TGTGCCAGCAGCCCAACGGGACAGGTGAACACTGAAGCTTTCTTT
CDR3aa: CASSPTGQVNTEAFF

d_gene: .
abundance: .
v_gene: TRBV20-1
j_gene: TRBJ1-2
len: 11
CDR3nt: TGCAGTGCTAGCCGGGACGGTGGCTACACCTTC
CDR3aa: CSASRDGGYTF

d_gene: TRBD2
abundance: .
v_gene: TRBV6-5
j_gene: TRBJ2-7
len: 14
CDR3nt: TGTGCCAGCAGCCTAGCGGGGTTTCCCTACGAGCAGTACTTC
CDR3aa: CASSLAGFPYEQYF

d_gene: .
abundance: .
v_gene: TRBV5-1
j_gene: TRBJ2-3
len: 13
CDR3nt: TGCGCCAGCAGCTTGGGTTCGACAGATACGCAGTATTTT
CDR3aa: CASSLGSTDTQYF

d_gene: .
abundance: .
v_gene: TRBV28
j_gene: TRBJ2-3
len: 12
CDR3nt: TGTGCCAGCAGTTTAAGCACAGATACGCAGTATTTT
CDR3aa: CASSLSTDTQYF

d_gene: .
abundance: .
v_gene: TRBV28
j_gene: TRBJ2-1
len: 15
CDR3nt: TGTGCCAGCAGTCCCCTCCGGGGTATTGTGGATGAGCAGTTCTTC
CDR3aa: CASSPLRGIVDEQFF

d_gene: .
abundance: .
v_gene: TRBV14
j_gene: TRBJ1-3
len: 13
CDR3nt: TGTGCCAGCAGCCCCGGGGCTATAAACACCATATATTTT
CDR3aa: CASSPGAINTIYF

d_gene: .
abundance: .
v_gene: TRBV11-3
j_gene: TRBJ2-7
len: 16
CDR3nt: TGTGCCAGCAGCTTTGGAGTCGGGAGTCTTGGGTACGAGCAGTACTTC
CDR3aa: CASSFGVGSLGYEQYF

d_gene: .
abundance: .
v_gene: TRBV6-1
j_gene: TRBJ1-5
len: 13
CDR3nt: TGTGCCAGCCTGGGTTTAAACAATCAGCCCCAGCATTTT
CDR3aa: CASLGLNNQPQHF

d_gene: TRBD2
abundance: .
v_gene: TRBV5-1
j_gene: TRBJ2-7
len: 15
CDR3nt: TGCGCCAGCAGCCCCGGGACTAGCGGTAACTACGAGCAGTACTTC
CDR3aa: CASSPGTSGNYEQYF

d_gene: TRBD1
abundance: .
v_gene: TRBV28
j_gene: TRBJ2-2
len: 15
CDR3nt: TGTGCCAGCAGTCCCCCGGACAGGCAGGGTGGGGAGCTGTTTTTT
CDR3aa: CASSPPDRQGGELFF

d_gene: .
abundance: few
v_gene: TRBV7-2
j_gene: TRBJ1-1
len: 14
CDR3nt: TGTGCCAGCAGCTTAGTAGTCAGGAACACTGAAGCTTTCTTT
CDR3aa: CASSLVVRNTEAFF

d_gene: .
abundance: .
v_gene: TRBV6-1
j_gene: TRBJ1-6
len: 15
CDR3nt: TGTGCCAGCAGTGAAGTCCCCTCTTCCGGTTCACCCCTCCACTTT
CDR3aa: CASSEVPSSGSPLHF

d_gene: .
abundance: .
v_gene: TRBV5-1
j_gene: TRBJ1-1
len: 12
CDR3nt: TGCGCCAGCAGTAATCAGGCCACTGAAGCTTTCTTT
CDR3aa: CASSNQATEAFF

d_gene: TRBD1
abundance: .
v_gene: TRBV28
j_gene: TRBJ1-3
len: 14
CDR3nt: TGTGCCAGCAGCCGGGGACAGGAGAGAAACACCATATATTTT
CDR3aa: CASSRGQERNTIYF

d_gene: .
abundance: .
v_gene: TRBV27
j_gene: TRBJ1-3
len: 15
CDR3nt: TGTGCCAGCAGTCCCACGTGGGGGCCCGGAAACACCATATATTTT
CDR3aa: CASSPTWGPGNTIYF

d_gene: TRBD2
abundance: once
v_gene: TRBV5-5
j_gene: TRBJ2-1
len: 15
CDR3nt: TGTGCCAGCAGCTTGGGGACTAGCTTAAACAATGAGCAGTTCTTC
CDR3aa: CASSLGTSLNNEQFF

d_gene: TRBD1
abundance: .
v_gene: TRBV19
j_gene: TRBJ1-1
len: 14
CDR3nt: TGTGCCAGTAGTATAGGGGGGCAGGGGGCCGAAGCTTTCTTT
CDR3aa: CASSIGGQGAEAFF

d_gene: TRBD1
abundance: .
v_gene: TRBV27
j_gene: TRBJ2-5
len: 16
CDR3nt: TGTGCCAGCAGCAAGTCAGGGGGCGGGTACCAAGAGACCCAGTACTTC
CDR3aa: CASSKSGGGYQETQYF

d_gene: TRBD1
abundance: .
v_gene: TRBV13
j_gene: TRBJ2-7
len: 14
CDR3nt: TGTGCCAGCAGGGCCGGGACAGAGCCGAATGAGCAGTACTTC
CDR3aa: CASRAGTEPNEQYF

d_gene: TRBD1
abundance: few
v_gene: TRBV6-1
j_gene: TRBJ1-5
len: 13
CDR3nt: TGTGCCAGCCACCAGGGGGCCGGTCAGCCCCAGCATTTT
CDR3aa: CASHQGAGQPQHF

d_gene: .
abundance: .
v_gene: TRBV4-1
j_gene: TRBJ1-1
len: 12
CDR3nt: TGCGCCAGCAGCCCAGACAGCTCTGAAGCTTTCTTT
CDR3aa: CASSPDSSEAFF

d_gene: .
abundance: .
v_gene: TRBV5-4
j_gene: TRBJ1-6
len: 15
CDR3nt: TGTGCCAGCAGCCAAGACGGGCAGTATTATTCACCCCTCCACTTT
CDR3aa: CASSQDGQYYSPLHF

d_gene: .
abundance: .
v_gene: TRBV14
j_gene: TRBJ1-1
len: 13
CDR3nt: TGTGCCAGCAGCCAGATACGGATCACTGAAGCTTTCTTT
CDR3aa: CASSQIRITEAFF

d_gene: .
abundance: .
v_gene: TRBV11-2
j_gene: TRBJ1-6
len: 15
CDR3nt: TGTGCCAGCAGCTTAGATTATGGACGCAGCTCACCCCTCCACTTT
CDR3aa: CASSLDYGRSSPLHF

d_gene: .
abundance: .
v_gene: TRBV6-6
j_gene: TRBJ2-1
len: 13
CDR3nt: TGTGCCAGCAGTACTTCTAGCTACAATGAGCAGTTCTTC
CDR3aa: CASSTSSYNEQFF

d_gene: .
abundance: .
v_gene: TRBV10-2
j_gene: TRBJ1-6
len: 14
CDR3nt: TGCGCCAGCAGTGAGAATATCGGTAATTCACCCCTCCACTTT
CDR3aa: CASSENIGNSPLHF

d_gene: TRBD1
abundance: medium-sized
v_gene: TRBV14
j_gene: TRBJ1-1
len: 15
CDR3nt: TGTGCCAGCAGACCACGGGACAGGGGGCACACTGAAGCTTTCTTT
CDR3aa: CASRPRDRGHTEAFF

d_gene: .
abundance: .
v_gene: TRBV5-5
j_gene: TRBJ1-2
len: 15
CDR3nt: TGTGCCAGCACCCCCTCGGGAGGCGGGAACTATGGCTACACCTTC
CDR3aa: CASTPSGGGNYGYTF

d_gene: .
abundance: .
v_gene: TRBV20-1
j_gene: TRBJ2-3
len: 11
CDR3nt: TGCAGTGCCTCGACCACAGATACGCAGTATTTT
CDR3aa: CSASTTDTQYF

d_gene: TRBD1
abundance: .
v_gene: TRBV6-5
j_gene: TRBJ2-7
len: 15
CDR3nt: TGTGCCAGCAGTTACTCTGGGGGACAGCCTGGGGAGCAGTACTTC
CDR3aa: CASSYSGGQPGEQYF

d_gene: .
abundance: .
v_gene: TRBV28
j_gene: TRBJ1-3
len: 14
CDR3nt: TGTGCCAGCAGTTTACAGGCAGGGGGAAACACCATATATTTT
CDR3aa: CASSLQAGGNTIYF